These T cell receptor beta chains were read from a single sample in a study of PD-1 blockade in classical Hodgkin lymphoma. Repertoires were generated with immunoSEQ multiplex PCR, while TCRdb's copy carries only in-frame clones and drops some. Of tens of thousands of clones in the sample, around 80% were seen once. Specimen: peripheral blood mononuclear cells (PBMCs), collected before the fourth cycle of nivolumab. These receptors were obtained from a human donor with classical Hodgkin lymphoma. CDR3s leave out the opening cysteine and the closing phenylalanine or tryptophan. A D gene is named only where the DNA matches it firmly.

V gene	D gene	J gene	CDR3 protein
TRBV5-6	TRBD2	TRBJ2-3	ASSWKLAAITDTQY
TRBV5-1	.	TRBJ2-1	ASSWGGGSYNEQF
TRBV7-9	TRBD2	TRBJ2-2	ASSMTSLGTGELF
TRBV6-1	TRBD1	TRBJ1-5	ASSEKGTGANQPQH
TRBV2	.	TRBJ1-4	ASSEERGTNEKLF
TRBV6-1	TRBD1	TRBJ1-1	ASSTSGTGEAF
TRBV4-2	TRBD1	TRBJ2-7	ASSASGTGGYEQY
TRBV19	TRBD1	TRBJ2-7	ASSRQGNSYEQY
TRBV28	TRBD2	TRBJ2-3	ASSFPGLAGTDTQY
TRBV20-1	.	TRBJ2-3	SAGADTQY
TRBV28	TRBD2	TRBJ2-2	ASSSGGRNTGELF
TRBV11-3	.	TRBJ2-5	ASSPPGGTQY
TRBV27	TRBD1	TRBJ2-7	ASSWDRSSYEQY
TRBV5-4	.	TRBJ2-5	ASSSWAGRSETQY
TRBV29-1	TRBD2	TRBJ2-7	SVTGLAGEQY
TRBV27	.	TRBJ1-3	ASSRGELTSGNTIY
TRBV9	TRBD2	TRBJ2-7	ASSVFSGRQY
TRBV7-7	.	TRBJ2-1	ASSLVLSSYNEQF
TRBV4-2	TRBD1	TRBJ2-7	ASSLQGAYEQY
TRBV13	.	TRBJ1-1	ASSLGLGRTEAF
TRBV10-3	.	TRBJ2-7	AIKDRFSSYEQY
TRBV7-2	.	TRBJ1-2	ASSLGPGGGYT